This paragraph covers one T cell receptor beta chain sequence. Its antigen specificity is not known. Nothing much larger sits one base from this clone, and base qualities are not available. Healthy HIV-negative adults with no recently reported acute infections or vaccinations were included as donors. Every donor was a Caucasian adult residing in Nashville, Tennessee, USA. CD4+ T cells were enriched by magnetic negative selection, after which naive cells were positively selected on CD45RA and the negative fraction was taken as the memory subset. After blood collection by leukapheresis, PBMCs were isolated using Ficoll-Histopaque density gradient centrifugation and then cryopreserved in the vapor phase of liquid nitrogen. Analytical flow cytometry was used to check the purity and quantity of every magnetically sorted T cell population. Genomic DNA was isolated from each sorted fraction and quantified by UV absorbance on a Nanodrop 2000c.

These data come from a study of shared clonotypes between healthy human individuals (dated by TCRdb to the early 2020s). As for the study more broadly: A couple of women and three men aged 18 to 49 years were included in the cohort. For each donor, CD4 naive and CD4 memory were each given three plates, CD8 naive was given two plates, and CD8 memory was given one plate. To estimate repertoire size and how much clonotypes are shared between individuals, the study performed deep sequencing of blood TCR repertoires from a few healthy adults. Libraries were prepared and TCR repertoires were sequenced by different laboratories using diverse techniques, in order to increase sequencing depth and limit assay-specific biases. Between about 0.8 and 9 billion PBMCs per donor were obtained by leukapheresis. Overall study outcomes, separate from this receptor: The genetic and exposure-history diversity represented was limited by the small number of donors. Clonotypes shared by all four sorted-subset donors showed higher generation probabilities than non-shared clonotypes. Naive subsets generally had larger estimated clonotype richness than memory subsets. Based on pairwise subsampling, the degree of clonotype sharing among donors was expected to be affected by sequencing depth. Sampling was limited to blood, and TCR repertoires in tissue likely differ from TCR repertoires in blood. When a handful of donors were compared, the shared fraction of clonotypes was approximately 5% for naive CD4, more than 3% for naive CD8, 2% to 2.5% for memory CD4, and under 0.5% for memory CD8. Even with the large sequencing depth, rarefaction of the sorted-subset datasets indicated that sequencing was incomplete.

The CDR3 starts with the cysteine, ends with the phenylalanine, and has 14 residues. Only the CDR3 DNA is retained, 42 bases long and in frame from the first base. V gives up 0 bases and J gives up 7 bases, and the segment between their germline ends measures 10 bases. The germline V gene specifies KGHSH as CDR1 and LQKENI as CDR2. Using the deep immunoSEQ assay, multiplex PCR amplified TCR CDR3 regions from genomic DNA. Extracted genomic DNA from each cell subset was distributed evenly across all wells of several immunoSEQ 96-well plates, and each plate was treated as a replicate. Each replicate PCR for sorted subsets received about 220 ng genomic DNA, equal to about 30,000 T cell genomes. The purified libraries were quantified using a Qubit 3.0 fluorometer, sized with a Bioanalyzer 2100, and then quantified again using the KAPA Library Quantification kit. Every immunoSEQ 96-well plate was sequenced on a separate single-read 150-cycle Illumina NextSeq 550 flow cell. The authors' analysis ran thus. Because the immunoSEQ output included only junctional sequences and no quality scores, the filtering could not be the same as the filtering used for full-length reads. To assign V/J genes and CDR3, sequences were annotated against IMGT germline references using PyIR, a Python wrapper for IgBLAST v1.9. Reads were removed for weak V/J assignments (E-value above 1e-6), missing CDR3, stop codons, out-of-frame junctions, or ambiguous translated residues. V3J clonotypes were defined as sequences sharing the same inferred V gene, J gene, and CDR3 amino acid sequence. Percentage overlap between repertoires was calculated by dividing the number of shared unique clonotypes by the size of the smaller repertoire. Repertoire richness was assessed with RTK rarefaction, the Chao1 estimator, and Recon v2.1 estimates of unobserved clonotypes. For all TCRbeta clonotypes obtained by the gDNA method from four donors, generation probabilities were computed with OLGA. Drawn from immuneACCESS, this table holds only the in-frame rearrangements with V and J called that TCRdb kept. Clones are partly lost; checked studies trace under half to an unresolved V gene and leave the rest unexplained. That table supplies the V and J calls and clone size; D and trimming were determined from the DNA. Within this sample are over a million clones, with 78% of them counted one time only. 0.4% to 0.55% of the sample comes from the top ten.

The specimen was memory CD4+ T cells from PBMCs. The cell subset or site label, read with the paper, signifies: CD45RA-negative fraction. The TCR originated in a young man in good health. Some clones in this sample may be carry-over from other donors' samples. The chain is encoded by TRBV18 joined to TRBJ1-5; TRBD1 is a weak D gene call, 5 bases matching. The CDR3 in this case is CASSPPGERQPQHF. DNA sequence: TGTGCCAGCTCACCACCGGGGGAAAGGCAGCCCCAGCATTTT.